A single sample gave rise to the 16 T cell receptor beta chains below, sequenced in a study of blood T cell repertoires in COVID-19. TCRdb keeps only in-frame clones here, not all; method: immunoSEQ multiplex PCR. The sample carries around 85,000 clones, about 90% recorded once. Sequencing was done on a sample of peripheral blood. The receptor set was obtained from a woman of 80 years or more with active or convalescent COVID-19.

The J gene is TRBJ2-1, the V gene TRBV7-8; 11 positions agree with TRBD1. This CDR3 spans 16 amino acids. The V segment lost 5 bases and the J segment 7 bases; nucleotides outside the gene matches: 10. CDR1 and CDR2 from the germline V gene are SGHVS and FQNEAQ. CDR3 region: CASSRTGGGSGNEQFF. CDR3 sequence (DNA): TGTGCCAGCAGCAGGACAGGGGGCGGCTCCGGGAATGAGCAGTTCTTC.

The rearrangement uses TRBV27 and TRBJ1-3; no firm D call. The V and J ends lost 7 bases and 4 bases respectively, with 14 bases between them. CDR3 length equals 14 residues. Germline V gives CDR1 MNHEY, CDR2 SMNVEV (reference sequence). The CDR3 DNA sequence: TGTGCCAGCACCCACGACTTGTTAGGAAACACCATATATTTT. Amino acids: CASTHDLLGNTIYF.

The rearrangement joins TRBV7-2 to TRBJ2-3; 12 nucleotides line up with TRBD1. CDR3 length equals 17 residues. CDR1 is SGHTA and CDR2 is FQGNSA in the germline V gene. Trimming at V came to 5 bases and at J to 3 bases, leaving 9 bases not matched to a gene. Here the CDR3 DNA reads TGTGCCAGCAGCCCTACCGGGACAGGGGGCGGGACAGATACGCAGTATTTT. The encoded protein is CASSPTGTGGGTDTQYF. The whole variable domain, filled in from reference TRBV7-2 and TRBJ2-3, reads GAGVSQSPSNKVTEKGKDVELRCDPISGHTALYWYRQSLGQGLEFLIYFQGNSAPDKSGLPSDRFSAERTGGSVSTLTIQRTQQEDSAVYLCASSPTGTGGGTDTQYFGPGTRLTVL.

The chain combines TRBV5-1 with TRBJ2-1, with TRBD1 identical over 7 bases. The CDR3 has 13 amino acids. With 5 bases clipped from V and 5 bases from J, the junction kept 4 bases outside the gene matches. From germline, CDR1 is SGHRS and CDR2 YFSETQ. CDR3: CASREGANNEQFF. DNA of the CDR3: TGCGCCAGCAGAGAGGGGGCCAACAATGAGCAGTTCTTC.

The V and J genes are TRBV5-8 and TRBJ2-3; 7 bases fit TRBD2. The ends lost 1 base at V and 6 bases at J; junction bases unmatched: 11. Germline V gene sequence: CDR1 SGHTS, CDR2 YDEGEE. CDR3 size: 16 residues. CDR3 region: CASSLRLAVRRDTQYF. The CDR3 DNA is TGTGCCAGCAGCTTGCGGCTAGCGGTTAGGCGGGATACGCAGTATTTT. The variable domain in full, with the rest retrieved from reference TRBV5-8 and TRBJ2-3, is EAGVTQSPTHLIKTRGQQATLRCSPISGHTSVYWYQQALGLGLQFLLWYDEGEERNRGNFPPRFSGRQFPNYSSELNVNALELEDSALYLCASSLRLAVRRDTQYFGPGTRLTVL.

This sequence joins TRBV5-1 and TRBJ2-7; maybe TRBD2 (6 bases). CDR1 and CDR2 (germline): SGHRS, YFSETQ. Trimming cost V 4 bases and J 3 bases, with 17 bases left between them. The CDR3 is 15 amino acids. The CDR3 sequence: CASSIQTGGGYEQYF. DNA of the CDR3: TGCGCCAGCAGCATCCAAACCGGGGGAGGCTACGAGCAGTACTTC.

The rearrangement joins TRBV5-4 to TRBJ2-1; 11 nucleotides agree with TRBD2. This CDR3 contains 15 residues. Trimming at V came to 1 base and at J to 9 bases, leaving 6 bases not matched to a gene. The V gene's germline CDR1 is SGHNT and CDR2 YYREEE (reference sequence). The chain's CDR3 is CASSLKTSGSIEQFF. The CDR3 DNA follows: TGTGCCAGCAGCTTGAAAACTAGCGGGAGTATTGAGCAGTTCTTC.

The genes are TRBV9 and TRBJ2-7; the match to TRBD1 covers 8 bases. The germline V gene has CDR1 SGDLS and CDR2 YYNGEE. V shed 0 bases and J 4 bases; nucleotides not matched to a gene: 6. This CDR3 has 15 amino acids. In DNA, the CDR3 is TGTGCCAGCAGCGTAGGGGGGGACAGGATTTACGAGCAGTACTTC. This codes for CASSVGGDRIYEQYF.

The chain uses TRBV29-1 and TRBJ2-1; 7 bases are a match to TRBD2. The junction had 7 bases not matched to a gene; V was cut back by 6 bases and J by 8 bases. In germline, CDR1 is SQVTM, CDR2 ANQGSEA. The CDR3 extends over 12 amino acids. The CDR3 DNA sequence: TGCAGCGTGAAGGCGGGAGTCTATGAGCAGTTCTTC. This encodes CSVKAGVYEQFF.

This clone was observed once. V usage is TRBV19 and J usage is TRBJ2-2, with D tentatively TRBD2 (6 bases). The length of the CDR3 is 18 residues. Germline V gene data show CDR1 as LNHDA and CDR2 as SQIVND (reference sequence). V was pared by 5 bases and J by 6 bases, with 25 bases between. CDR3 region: CASSRLGQGVFSAGELFF. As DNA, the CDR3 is TGTGCCAGTAGTCGACTAGGGCAGGGAGTGTTCTCGGCCGGGGAGCTGTTTTTT.

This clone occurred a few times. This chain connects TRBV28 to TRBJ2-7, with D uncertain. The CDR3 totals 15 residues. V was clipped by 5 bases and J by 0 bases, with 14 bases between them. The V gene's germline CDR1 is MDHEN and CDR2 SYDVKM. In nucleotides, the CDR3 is TGTGCCAGCAGTAATCTGCGAGATAGCTCCTACGAGCAGTACTTC. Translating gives CASSNLRDSSYEQYF.

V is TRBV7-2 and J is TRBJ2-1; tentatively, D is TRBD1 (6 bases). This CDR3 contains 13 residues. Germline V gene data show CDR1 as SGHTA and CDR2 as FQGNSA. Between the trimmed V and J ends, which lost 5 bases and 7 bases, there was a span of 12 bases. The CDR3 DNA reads TGTGCCAGCAGCAGGTTCAGGGGAAATGAGCAGTTCTTC. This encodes CASSRFRGNEQFF.

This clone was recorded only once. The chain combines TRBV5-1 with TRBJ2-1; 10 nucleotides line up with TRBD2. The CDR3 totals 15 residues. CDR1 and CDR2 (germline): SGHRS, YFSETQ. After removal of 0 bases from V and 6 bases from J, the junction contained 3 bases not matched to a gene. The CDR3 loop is CASSLEREGANEQFF. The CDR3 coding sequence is TGCGCCAGCAGCTTGGAGCGGGAGGGCGCCAATGAGCAGTTCTTC.

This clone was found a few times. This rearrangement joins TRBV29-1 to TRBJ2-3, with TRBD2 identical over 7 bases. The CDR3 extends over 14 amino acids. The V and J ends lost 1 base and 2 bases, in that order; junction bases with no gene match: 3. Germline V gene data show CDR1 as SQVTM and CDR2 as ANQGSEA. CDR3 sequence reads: CSVEGGRDTDTQYF. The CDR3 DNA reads TGCAGCGTTGAAGGTGGGAGGGACACAGATACGCAGTATTTT.

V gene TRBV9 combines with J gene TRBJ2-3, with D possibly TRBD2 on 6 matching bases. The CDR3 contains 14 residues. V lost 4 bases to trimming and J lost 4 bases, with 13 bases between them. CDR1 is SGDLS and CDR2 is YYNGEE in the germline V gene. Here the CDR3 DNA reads TGTGCCAGCAGCTCGGGACTCCTAGCAGATACGCAGTATTTT. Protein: CASSSGLLADTQYF.

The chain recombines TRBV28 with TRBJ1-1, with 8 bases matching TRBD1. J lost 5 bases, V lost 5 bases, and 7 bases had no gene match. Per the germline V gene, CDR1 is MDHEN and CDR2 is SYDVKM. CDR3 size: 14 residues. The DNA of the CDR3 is TGTGCCAGCAGTACTAACAGGGGGTGGACTGAAGCTTTCTTT. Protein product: CASSTNRGWTEAFF.